This TCR beta chain was sequenced for a study of T cell responses to AZD1222 COVID-19 vaccine. V lost 5 bases and J 1 base, leaving 17 bases between the germline ends. The CDR3 is 16 amino acids. Germline CDR1 and CDR2: SGHTA and FQGNSA. TCRdb keeps only in-frame clones here, not all; method: immunoSEQ multiplex PCR. The repertoire holds about 90,000 clones, with 88% as singletons. The chain links TRBV7-2 to TRBJ1-1; D is unresolved. The clonotype comes from an adult in good health. The source material was peripheral blood, sampled on day 0 of MenACWY control vaccination. Here the CDR3 reads CASSDVFRPENTEAFF. For the CDR3, the DNA is TGTGCCAGCAGCGATGTTTTCAGGCCCGAGAACACTGAAGCTTTCTTT.